These 16 T cell receptor beta chains originate from one sample sequenced in a study of blood T cell repertoires in COVID-19. Some clones are missing from TCRdb's copy, which holds only in-frame ones; the method was immunoSEQ multiplex PCR. The data contain 380,000 or so clones, roughly 90% of them singletons. The sequenced material came from PBMCs or T cells enriched from blood (not recorded which). These receptor sequences come from a young woman with acute COVID-19.

The chain has TRBV30 and TRBJ2-1; TRBD2 aligns across 8 bases. Per germline, CDR1 GTSNPN and CDR2 SVGIG (reference sequence). Unmatched junction bases numbered 4, after V lost 5 bases and J lost 1 base. This CDR3 spans 14 amino acids. The CDR3 is CAWGPGGSYNEQFF. The CDR3 DNA follows: TGTGCCTGGGGCCCGGGGGGGTCCTACAATGAGCAGTTCTTC.

The rearrangement uses TRBV19 and TRBJ1-6; D perhaps matches TRBD1 (6 bases). Germline V gives CDR1 LNHDA, CDR2 SQIVND (reference sequence). V lost 5 bases to trimming and J lost 6 bases, with 11 bases between them. This CDR3 comprises 14 residues. The CDR3 region is CASSHDRRNSPLHF. For the CDR3, the DNA is TGTGCCAGTAGTCACGACAGGCGTAATTCACCCCTCCACTTT. The full variable domain, its missing parts supplied by reference TRBV19 and TRBJ1-6, is DGGITQSPKYLFRKEGQNVTLSCEQNLNHDAMYWYRQDPGQGLRLIYYSQIVNDFQKGDIAEGYSVSREKKESFPLTVTSAQKNPTAFYLCASSHDRRNSPLHFGNGTRLTVT.

The CDR3 spells CASSVKAAGNTIYF. The DNA of the CDR3 is TGTGCCAGCAGCGTAAAAGCCGCCGGAAACACCATATATTTT. The gene calls are TRBV9 and TRBJ1-3; no firm D call. This CDR3 spans 14 amino acids. Germline V CDR1 and CDR2: SGDLS, YYNGEE. Trimming left V 1 base short and J 4 bases short, with 9 bases between. The entire variable domain, with the rest obtained from reference TRBV9 and TRBJ1-3, is as follows: DSGVTQTPKHLITATGQRVTLRCSPRSGDLSVYWYQQSLDQGLQFLIQYYNGEERAKGNILERFSAQQFPDLHSELNLSSLELGDSALYFCASSVKAAGNTIYFGEGSWLTVV.

The rearrangement uses TRBV19 and TRBJ1-1; a weak D match, TRBD1 (6 bases). The germline gives CDR1 LNHDA, CDR2 SQIVND (reference sequence). CDR3 length: 14 residues. The V gene lost 6 bases and the J gene lost 4 bases, with 15 bases spanning the gap. The CDR3 DNA sequence: TGTGCCAGTAGCCCTTATCAGGGGATCACTGAAGCTTTCTTT. This gives the protein CASSPYQGITEAFF.

The J gene is TRBJ1-6, the V gene TRBV21-1; whether TRBD1, the table's D call, matches the DNA was not checked. TRBV21-1 counts as a pseudogene. There are 18 residues in the CDR3. DNA of the CDR3: TGTGCCAGCAGCAAAGTCATCCGCGAGACAGGGGATAATTCACCCCTCCACTTT. Amino acids: CASSKVIRETGDNSPLHF.

The chain uses TRBV5-1 and TRBJ2-3, with a weak D call TRBD1 (5 bases). Germline CDR1 SGHRS, CDR2 YFSETQ. V was cut by 5 bases and J by 2 bases, with 12 bases left in between. The CDR3 covers 14 residues. As DNA, the CDR3 is TGCGCCAGCAGGAAGGACACTTTCACAGATACGCAGTATTTT. Amino acids: CASRKDTFTDTQYF.

This clone was recorded only once. The J gene is TRBJ2-5, the V gene TRBV5-1; 7 bases fit TRBD2. The CDR3 extends over 14 amino acids. Germline V CDR1 and CDR2: SGHRS, YFSETQ. V gave up 5 bases and J gave up 3 bases; unmatched junction bases: 7. CDR3 sequence (DNA): TGCGCCAGCAGGAGGGATGGGGGGGAAGAGACCCAGTACTTC. Protein: CASRRDGGEETQYF.

The CDR3 protein is CASSEALGGEKLFF. The CDR3 DNA sequence: TGTGCCAGCAGTGAAGCGCTGGGAGGTGAAAAACTGTTTTTT. V usage is TRBV2 and J usage is TRBJ1-4; D not resolved. V gave up 0 bases and J gave up 7 bases, with 9 bases separating them. This CDR3 comprises 14 residues. Per germline, CDR1 SNHLY and CDR2 FYNNEI.

The V call is TRBV9, the J call TRBJ2-7; D is perhaps TRBD1 (5 bases). Per germline, CDR1 SGDLS and CDR2 YYNGEE. V was pared by 0 bases and J by 3 bases, with 10 bases between. CDR3 length: 14 residues. The CDR3 reads CASSVATGIYEQYF. The CDR3 nucleotides read TGTGCCAGCAGCGTAGCTACAGGAATCTACGAGCAGTACTTC.

The gene calls are TRBV21-1 and TRBJ2-3; TRBD2, as called in the table, went unchecked against the DNA. TRBV21-1 is annotated as a pseudogene. The CDR3 runs 17 residues. The CDR3 DNA reads as TGTGCCAGCAGCACGGGCCTTAGCGGGGGAAGCACAGATACGCAGTATTTT. It is translated as CASSTGLSGGSTDTQYF.

The V and J genes are TRBV29-1 and TRBJ2-7, with D unresolved. In germline, CDR1 is SQVTM, CDR2 ANQGSEA. The CDR3 length is 13 residues. Trimming removed 4 bases at V and 0 bases at J, with 10 bases between. The CDR3 spells CSVVASLSYEQYF. The CDR3 region has the DNA TGCAGCGTTGTCGCAAGCCTCTCCTACGAGCAGTACTTC.

The chain joins TRBV7-2 to TRBJ2-1; a weak D match, TRBD2 (5 bases). This CDR3 has 15 amino acids. V lost 0 bases and J 10 bases, leaving 16 bases between the germline ends. The germline gives CDR1 SGHTA, CDR2 FQGNSA. DNA for the CDR3: TGTGCCAGCAGCTTAGCGGCTCCCGCACCGGGAGAGCAGTTCTTC. Its protein product is CASSLAAPAPGEQFF.

The gene calls are TRBV6-2 or TRBV6-3 and TRBJ1-5, with 12 nucleotides matching TRBD1. CDR1 is MNHEY and CDR2 is SVGEGT in the germline V gene. With V trimmed by 5 bases and J by 7 bases, 9 bases remained unmatched. This CDR3 has 16 residues. In DNA, the CDR3 is TGTGCCAGCAGTACTCGCGGGACAGGGGGCACCCAGCCCCAGCATTTT. Encoded protein: CASSTRGTGGTQPQHF.

This clone appeared a single time. The rearrangement uses TRBV7-9 and TRBJ2-7; D perhaps matches TRBD2 (5 bases). V lost 4 bases to trimming and J lost 3 bases, with 13 bases between them. The CDR3 loop spans 14 amino acids. In germline, CDR1 is SEHNR, CDR2 FQNEAQ (reference sequence). CDR3 residues: CASSSSAGVYEQYF. The CDR3 DNA is TGTGCCAGCAGCTCTTCCGCGGGCGTCTACGAGCAGTACTTC.

The chain combines TRBV25-1 with TRBJ2-7; 9 bases are shared with TRBD1. CDR1 is MGHDK and CDR2 is SYGVNS in the germline V gene. V shed 5 bases, J shed 5 bases, and the junction held 16 bases outside the gene matches. The CDR3 spans 17 residues. In nucleotides, the CDR3 is TGTGCCAGCAGTAACCCCATTCTCGGGACAGGGAGGGACGAGCAGTACTTC. It codes for CASSNPILGTGRDEQYF.

J is TRBJ2-5 and V is TRBV7-6; 10 bases align to TRBD2. J was trimmed by 0 bases and V by 8 bases; bases with no gene match: 6. Germline V gives CDR1 SGHVS, CDR2 FNYEAQ. The CDR3 loop spans 15 amino acids. The CDR3 reads CASSSGGAYQETQYF. The CDR3 DNA reads as TGTGCCAGCTCTAGCGGGGGAGCGTACCAAGAGACCCAGTACTTC. Full variable domain (missing parts from reference TRBV7-6 and TRBJ2-5): GAGVSQSPRYKVTKRGQDVALRCDPISGHVSLYWYRQALGQGPEFLTYFNYEAQQDKSGLPNDRFSAERPEGSISTLTIQRTEQRDSAMYRCASSSGGAYQETQYFGPGTRLLVL.